One sample yielded the 2 T cell receptor beta chains listed below, sequenced in a study of shared clonotypes between healthy human individuals. As defined, naive CD8 cells were CD45RO-negative and positively selected for CCR7, with terminally differentiated effector memory CD45RA+ cells excluded. Sequencing was performed with immunoSEQ multiplex PCR; in TCRdb, only in-frame clones are kept and a portion is missing. The sample carries more than 600,000 clones, around 90% recorded once. Source material: naive CD8+ T cells sorted from blood. These receptors were obtained from a man aged 25-40 years in good health.

J is TRBJ2-7 and V is TRBV28; 8 bases match TRBD1. The V and J ends lost 5 bases and 4 bases, in that order; junction bases with no gene match: 13. In germline, CDR1 is MDHEN, CDR2 SYDVKM. The CDR3 has 16 residues. The CDR3 nucleotides are TGTGCCAGCAGTCCCCTCCCGACAGGGGTTGTTTACGAGCAGTACTTC. Translating gives CASSPLPTGVVYEQYF.

The J gene is TRBJ2-7, the V gene TRBV6-5; maybe TRBD1 (5 bases). V dropped 7 bases and J dropped 3 bases, with 13 bases sitting between them. The CDR3 consists of 13 residues. CDR1 MNHEY and CDR2 SVGAGI come from the germline V gene. CDR3 loop: CASTKGSDYEQYF. The CDR3 DNA is TGTGCCAGCACTAAGGGGTCTGACTACGAGCAGTACTTC.